The rows below give T cell receptor beta chains drawn from one sample of a study of blood T cell repertoires in COVID-19. Produced via immunoSEQ multiplex PCR; TCRdb's table is partial and in-frame only. This table has roughly 250,000 clones, approximately 85% appearing once. The material sequenced was PBMCs or T cells enriched from blood (not recorded which). Receptors originate from a woman in her fifties or sixties who had recovered from COVID-19. CDR3s include the opening cysteine and the closing phenylalanine or tryptophan. D genes are given only for firm matches. A clone size is listed for some rows: how often the clone was seen (once, few, many), or a class if it is expanded.

d_gene	v_gene	j_gene	abundance	CDR3nt	CDR3aa
NA	TRBV6-6	TRBJ1-4	NA	TGTGCCAGCAGGACGGGGGGTAGGAATGAAAAACTGTTTTTT	CASRTGGRNEKLFF
TRBD1	TRBV9	TRBJ2-1	NA	TGTGCCAGCAGCACCCTGGGCCCGACAGGGTCCAATGAGCAGTTCTTC	CASSTLGPTGSNEQFF
NA	TRBV10-3	TRBJ2-2	once	TGTGCCATCAGTGAATCCAAGGGGCGGACCGGGGAGCTGTTTTTT	CAISESKGRTGELFF
NA	TRBV18	TRBJ2-5	NA	TGTGCCAGCCGAAGGTCAGGGAACCAACGCCAAGAGACCCAGTACTTC	CASRRSGNQRQETQYF
NA	TRBV12-5	TRBJ1-2	NA	TGTGCTAGTGGTTCCCCATCCGAGAGGGTCGATGGCTACACCTTC	CASGSPSERVDGYTF
TRBD1	TRBV19	TRBJ1-6	NA	TGTGCCAGTAGTCCGGACAGGGGCTTCTATAATTCACCCCTCCACTTT	CASSPDRGFYNSPLHF
TRBD1	TRBV7-9	TRBJ1-5	NA	TGTGCCAGCGACCGGGACAGCAGCAATCAGCCCCAGCATTTT	CASDRDSSNQPQHF
NA	TRBV7-2	TRBJ2-7	NA	TGTGCCAGCAGCCCTTCGGGGATGGTCGGCGAGCAGTACTTC	CASSPSGMVGEQYF
TRBD2	TRBV10-3	TRBJ2-7	NA	TGTGCCATCAGTTCTTCCGGGCGGGAGCTAATAGGCGAGCAGTACTTC	CAISSSGRELIGEQYF
TRBD1	TRBV27	TRBJ2-7	NA	TGTGCCAGGCACCAGGGGGTGAGCTCCTACGAGCAGTACTTC	CARHQGVSSYEQYF
NA	TRBV19	TRBJ1-5	NA	TGTGCCAGTAGTATGGGACATCTATTGGAGCGTCAGCCCCAGCATTTT	CASSMGHLLERQPQHF
NA	TRBV28	TRBJ2-6	NA	TGTGCCAGCACCAACCCCCAGGGCACTGGGGCCAACGTCCTGACTTTC	CASTNPQGTGANVLTF
NA	TRBV4-1	TRBJ1-6	NA	TGCGCCAGCAGCCAAGAATCACGGTCAAATTCACCCCTCCACTTT	CASSQESRSNSPLHF
TRBD2	TRBV5-1	TRBJ2-7	NA	TGCGCCAGCAGCCATGGACTAGTCTCAGACGAGCAGTACTTC	CASSHGLVSDEQYF
NA	TRBV13	TRBJ1-1	few	TGTGCCAGCAGCCCTAATGGGAGGATGAACACTGAAGCTTTCTTT	CASSPNGRMNTEAFF
NA	TRBV3-1/TRBV3-2	TRBJ2-2	NA	TGTGCCAGCAGTGGAAAGCGGTATAACACCGGGGAGCTGTTTTTT	CASSGKRYNTGELFF
NA	TRBV28	TRBJ2-5	NA	TGTGCCAGCAGTAAAGTGCAGGAGACCCAGTACTTC	CASSKVQETQYF
TRBD1	TRBV28	TRBJ2-2	NA	TGTGCCAGCAGTTTAGGGGGGACAGGGAGGGATACCACCGGGGAGCTGTTTTTT	CASSLGGTGRDTTGELFF
TRBD1	TRBV6-5	TRBJ1-3	NA	TGTGCCAGCAGACCGGACAGGGGGCCTGGAAACACCATATATTTT	CASRPDRGPGNTIYF
TRBD2	TRBV6-5	TRBJ2-7	NA	TGTGCCAGCAGGAGCGGGACTAGCAATTTGGGCGAGCAGTACTTC	CASRSGTSNLGEQYF
TRBD1	TRBV29-1	TRBJ1-1	NA	TGCAGCGGTTTGACAGGGGGCCTCACTGAAGCTTTCTTT	CSGLTGGLTEAFF
TRBD2	TRBV7-9	TRBJ2-1	NA	TGTGCCAGCAGCTTAGCGTGGACTAGCGGGAGTTTAGATGAGCAGTTCTTC	CASSLAWTSGSLDEQFF
NA	TRBV24-1	TRBJ2-5	NA	TGTGCCACTCGTCGGGGAAATCAAGAGACCCAGTACTTC	CATRRGNQETQYF
NA	TRBV5-6	TRBJ2-1	few	TGTGCCAGCAGCTCAACGACGGGATATGAGCAGTTCTTC	CASSSTTGYEQFF
TRBD1	TRBV7-2	TRBJ1-6	NA	TGTGCCAGCAGCACCCGCGACAGGGCCTCACCCCTCCACTTT	CASSTRDRASPLHF
NA	TRBV28	TRBJ2-2	NA	TGTGCCAGCACCCTTGGAGAACCGATCGGGGAGCTGTTTTTT	CASTLGEPIGELFF
NA	TRBV28	TRBJ1-4	few	TGTGCCAGCAGTTTATTTCTCGAGCTCTCAACTAATGAAAAACTGTTTTTT	CASSLFLELSTNEKLFF
TRBD1	TRBV25-1	TRBJ2-1	NA	TGTGCCAGCAGTGACACAGGGGGGAGCTCCTACAATGAGCAGTTCTTC	CASSDTGGSSYNEQFF
NA	TRBV4-1	TRBJ1-4	NA	TGCGCCAGCAGCCCCAGGGAGGGGGGCGAAAAACTGTTTTTT	CASSPREGGEKLFF
NA	TRBV11-2	TRBJ1-2	few	TGTGCCAGCAGTCCAGATTCTAACTATGGCTACACCTTC	CASSPDSNYGYTF
NA	TRBV28	TRBJ1-1	NA	TGTGCCAGCGTTGTACCAGGGTCTAATCATTTCTTT	CASVVPGSNHFF
NA	TRBV3-1/TRBV3-2	TRBJ2-7	NA	TGTGCCAGCAGCCAAGTCAGGGAGCAGTACTTC	CASSQVREQYF
NA	TRBV30	TRBJ1-5	NA	TGTGCCTGGAGCCTATGGGGGGAACAGCCCCAGCATTTT	CAWSLWGEQPQHF
TRBD1	TRBV9	TRBJ2-1	NA	TGTGCCAGCAGCTCCGGGACAGCCTCCTACAATGAGCAGTTCTTC	CASSSGTASYNEQFF
TRBD1	TRBV5-1	TRBJ2-2	once	TGCGCCAGCAGCTGGGACAGGGGCACCGGGGAGCTGTTTTTT	CASSWDRGTGELFF
NA	TRBV15	TRBJ1-1	NA	TGTGCCACCAGCAGAGATCCCATGAACACTGAAGCTTTCTTT	CATSRDPMNTEAFF
NA	TRBV13	TRBJ2-3	NA	TGTGCCAGCAGCTTATTTAGTGTTACGGCAGATACGCAGTATTTT	CASSLFSVTADTQYF
NA	TRBV27	TRBJ1-4	NA	TGTGCCAGCAGCCCTTCCCTATGGGCTGAAAAACTGTTTTTT	CASSPSLWAEKLFF
NA	TRBV3-1/TRBV3-2	TRBJ1-6	NA	TGTGCCAGCAGCCAAGGGGGCCAGAATTCACCCCTCCACTTT	CASSQGGQNSPLHF
TRBD1	TRBV19	TRBJ1-2	NA	TGTGCCAGTACTACAGGGGACTATGGCTACACCTTC	CASTTGDYGYTF
NA	TRBV5-1	TRBJ2-2	NA	TGCGCCAGCAGCGAAAGGACAGACACCGGGGAGCTGTTTTTT	CASSERTDTGELFF
TRBD1	TRBV9	TRBJ1-1	few	TGTGCCAGCAGCGTTGGGACAGGGGGCACTGAAGCTTTCTTT	CASSVGTGGTEAFF
NA	TRBV10-3	TRBJ1-2	NA	TGTGCCATCAGTGAGCAGGGGATTAGGCGTGGCTACACCTTC	CAISEQGIRRGYTF
TRBD1	TRBV24-1	TRBJ2-3	NA	TGTGCCACCAGTGATTTGGGGGCAGGGGGTAACACAGATACGCAGTATTTT	CATSDLGAGGNTDTQYF
NA	TRBV5-5	TRBJ2-1	NA	TGTGCCAGCAGCTTGGAGGGGGTGGCCGACAATGAGCAGTTCTTC	CASSLEGVADNEQFF
NA	TRBV7-6	TRBJ2-1	NA	TGTGCCAGCAGCTTATCTCTGTTAGTCGGTGAGCAGTTCTTC	CASSLSLLVGEQFF
TRBD1	TRBV9	TRBJ2-3	NA	TGTGCCAGCAGCGTTGGACAGGGGGCCCGTGGTACGCAGTATTTT	CASSVGQGARGTQYF
NA	TRBV5-4	TRBJ2-1	NA	TGTGCCAGCAGCTTGGTTGGGGGCAAGGGGAATGAGCAGTTCTTC	CASSLVGGKGNEQFF
TRBD1	TRBV5-4	TRBJ2-3	NA	TGTGCCAGCAGCGAACAGGGGGCGCAAGATACGCAGTATTTT	CASSEQGAQDTQYF
NA	TRBV18	TRBJ1-6	NA	TGTGCCAGCTCACCAGAGCAGGGATTAGGTTTATCACCCCTCCACTTT	CASSPEQGLGLSPLHF
TRBD1	TRBV9	TRBJ2-5	NA	TGTGCCAGCAGCGTAGAGACAGGGGGTGGAGAGACCCAGTACTTC	CASSVETGGGETQYF
TRBD2	TRBV19	TRBJ2-2	NA	TGTGCCAGTTCGACTAGCGAATACACCGGGGAGCTGTTTTTT	CASSTSEYTGELFF
NA	TRBV6-1	TRBJ1-5	once	TGTGCCAGCAGTGAAACAGGGCTTCAGCCCCAGCATTTT	CASSETGLQPQHF
NA	TRBV6-5	TRBJ1-5	once	TGTGCCAGCACACCTTTATGGGCTAGCAATCAGCCCCAGCATTTT	CASTPLWASNQPQHF
NA	TRBV1	TRBJ1-1	NA	TGCACCAGCAGCCACGGACAGGGTAGCACTGAAGCTTTCTTT	CTSSHGQGSTEAFF